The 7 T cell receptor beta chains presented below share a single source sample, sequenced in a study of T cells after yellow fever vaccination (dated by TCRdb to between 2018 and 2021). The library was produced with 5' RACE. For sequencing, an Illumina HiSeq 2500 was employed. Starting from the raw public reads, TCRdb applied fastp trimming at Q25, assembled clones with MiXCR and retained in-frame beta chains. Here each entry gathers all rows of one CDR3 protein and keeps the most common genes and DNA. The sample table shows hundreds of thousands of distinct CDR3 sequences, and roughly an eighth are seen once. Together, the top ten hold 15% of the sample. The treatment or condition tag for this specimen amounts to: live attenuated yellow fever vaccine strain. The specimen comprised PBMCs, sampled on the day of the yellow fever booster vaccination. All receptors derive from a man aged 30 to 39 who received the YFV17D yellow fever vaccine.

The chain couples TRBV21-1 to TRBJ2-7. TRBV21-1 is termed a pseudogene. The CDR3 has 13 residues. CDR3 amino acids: CASSKDSRHEQYF. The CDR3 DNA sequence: TGTGCCAGCAGCAAAGATTCCAGGCACGAGCAGTACTTC.

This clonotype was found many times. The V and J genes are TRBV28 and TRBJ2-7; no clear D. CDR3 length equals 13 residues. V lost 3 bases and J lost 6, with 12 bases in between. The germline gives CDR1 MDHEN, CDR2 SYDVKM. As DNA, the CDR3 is TGTGCCAGCAGTTTTGCTGCTCGTGGCGAGCAGTACTTC. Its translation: CASSFAARGEQYF.

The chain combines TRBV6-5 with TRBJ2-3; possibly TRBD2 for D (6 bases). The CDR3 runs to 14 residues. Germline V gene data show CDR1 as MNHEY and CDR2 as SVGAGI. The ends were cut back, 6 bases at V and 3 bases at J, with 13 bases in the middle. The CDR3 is CASRFTGGTDTQYF. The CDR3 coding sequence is TGTGCCAGCAGATTTACCGGGGGTACAGATACGCAGTATTTT.

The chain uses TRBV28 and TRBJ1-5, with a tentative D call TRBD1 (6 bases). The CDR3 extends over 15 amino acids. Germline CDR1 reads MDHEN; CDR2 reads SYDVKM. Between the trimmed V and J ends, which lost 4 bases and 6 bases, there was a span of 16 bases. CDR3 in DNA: TGTGCCAGCAGTTCAAACAGGGAGCCTGGTCAGCCCCAGCATTTT. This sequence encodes CASSSNREPGQPQHF.

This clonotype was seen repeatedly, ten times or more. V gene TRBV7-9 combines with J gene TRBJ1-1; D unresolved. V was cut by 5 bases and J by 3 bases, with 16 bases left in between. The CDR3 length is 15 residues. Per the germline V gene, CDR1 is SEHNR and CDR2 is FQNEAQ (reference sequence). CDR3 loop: CASSLYPTYDTEAFF. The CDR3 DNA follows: TGTGCCAGCAGCCTTTACCCTACTTATGACACTGAAGCTTTCTTT.

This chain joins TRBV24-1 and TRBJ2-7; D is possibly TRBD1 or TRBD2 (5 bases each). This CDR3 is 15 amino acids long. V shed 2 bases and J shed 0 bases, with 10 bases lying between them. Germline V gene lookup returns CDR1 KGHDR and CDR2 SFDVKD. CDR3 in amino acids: CATSDWGTGSYEQYF. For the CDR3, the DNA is TGTGCCACCAGTGATTGGGGGACGGGCTCCTACGAGCAGTACTTC.

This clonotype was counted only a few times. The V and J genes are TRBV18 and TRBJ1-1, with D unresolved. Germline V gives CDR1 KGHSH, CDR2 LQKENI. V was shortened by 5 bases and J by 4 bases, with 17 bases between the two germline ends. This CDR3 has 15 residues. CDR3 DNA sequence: TGTGCCAGCTCAATTGCGTATCGAGGGCGCACTGAAGCTTTCTTT. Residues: CASSIAYRGRTEAFF.